The 7 T cell receptor beta chains in this list originate from one sample, sequenced in a study of identical twins. TCRdb redid the calling of the 5' RACE reads with MiXCR, one entry per CDR3 protein. Of a few hundred thousand distinct CDR3 sequences detected, roughly a tenth appear once; the ten largest clones hold about 9%. Sequenced input: memory T cells sorted from blood. All receptors come from a man aged 45-60 years in good health.

The chain is built from TRBV10-3 and TRBJ2-7; 8 positions match TRBD2. This CDR3 has 16 amino acids. Germline V gene data show CDR1 as ENHRY and CDR2 as SYGVKD. V lost 3 bases, J lost 3 bases, and 10 bases stayed unmatched. CDR3 loop: CAISDVRSGGRYEQYF. The CDR3 bases are TGTGCCATCAGTGATGTGAGGAGCGGGGGCCGCTACGAGCAGTACTTC.

This clonotype was counted only a few times. The chain employs TRBV20-1 and TRBJ1-4; a weak D match, TRBD1 (5 bases). Germline V gives CDR1 DFQATT, CDR2 SNEGSKA (reference sequence). CDR3 size: 13 residues. V gave up 3 bases and J gave up 4 bases, with 9 bases separating them. CDR3 loop: CSASRGDNEKLFF. The CDR3 DNA reads TGCAGTGCTAGTAGAGGGGATAATGAAAAACTGTTTTTT.

This clonotype came up many times. The chain has TRBV4-3 and TRBJ2-3; D is uncertain. Germline-derived CDR1 and CDR2 are LGHNA and YSLEER. V was trimmed by 0 bases and J by 0 bases, leaving 4 bases between them. The CDR3 has 14 amino acids. The CDR3 protein is CASSQEGSTDTQYF. CDR3 in DNA: TGCGCCAGCAGCCAAGAGGGCAGCACAGATACGCAGTATTTT.

This clonotype was detected ten times or more. The chain links TRBV6-1 to TRBJ1-2; D remains unclear. The CDR3 covers 13 residues. The germline V gene encodes CDR1 MNHNS and CDR2 SASEGT. V gave up 10 bases and J gave up 4 bases, with 16 bases separating them. The CDR3 sequence is CATRTVMGYGYTF. CDR3 in DNA: TGTGCCACCCGAACTGTAATGGGCTATGGCTACACCTTC.

This clonotype was counted ten times or more. The gene calls are TRBV6-1 and TRBJ2-7, with 9 nucleotides matching TRBD2. CDR3 length: 14 amino acids. V shed 3 bases, J shed 5 bases, and the junction held 5 bases outside the gene matches. Germline CDR1 MNHNS, CDR2 SASEGT. CDR3 sequence: CASSDGLASHEQYF. CDR3 DNA: TGTGCCAGCAGTGACGGACTAGCGAGCCACGAGCAGTACTTC.

This clonotype was seen many times. The V gene is TRBV20-1, the J gene TRBJ2-3; D may be TRBD1 or TRBD2 (5 bases each). Germline V lookup: CDR1 DFQATT, CDR2 SNEGSKA (reference sequence). Trimming cost V 0 bases and J 4 bases, with 17 bases left between them. The CDR3 spans 16 residues. The CDR3, as DNA: TGCAGTGCTAGAGATTTCAGGAAGGGGACCGCAGATACGCAGTATTTT. Translation: CSARDFRKGTADTQYF.

A few counts support this clonotype. The chain has TRBV20-1 and TRBJ1-2; D unclear. Germline CDR1 DFQATT, CDR2 SNEGSKA (reference sequence). Trimming removed 0 bases from V and 0 bases from J, with 20 bases in between. This CDR3 region has 18 residues. The chain's CDR3 is CSARDPIGSLLANYGYTF. The DNA for the CDR3 is TGCAGTGCTAGAGATCCGATAGGGTCCCTTCTGGCTAACTATGGCTACACCTTC.